This is a list of T cell receptor beta chains from one sample in a study of T cells in Graves' hyperthyroidism and ophthalmopathy. TCRdb re-called the multiplex PCR reads through MiXCR, storing one row per CDR3 protein. This table holds hundreds of thousands of distinct CDR3 sequences, about 16% found once. The sample taken for sequencing was blood. Receptor source: a woman aged 40-49 years with Graves' ophthalmopathy. The CDR3 runs from the conserved cysteine through the conserved F or W. The D gene is left open where the match is weak. Size is omitted from some rows. Given values are once, few, many or a class for expanded clones.

TRBJ2-7 | TRBV20-1 | . | TRBD2 | TGCAGTGCTAGAGCATCTAGCGGGTCCTACGAGCAGTACTTC | CSARASSGSYEQYF
TRBJ2-4 | TRBV20-1 | . | TRBD2 | TGCAGTGCCCTACTAGCGGTAGCCAAAAACATTCAGTACTTC | CSALLAVAKNIQYF
TRBJ2-1 | TRBV5-1 | . | TRBD1 | TGCGCCAGCAGCTGGGGACAGGGCATTGAGCAGTTCTTC | CASSWGQGIEQFF
TRBJ2-1 | TRBV3-1 | many | TRBD2 | TGTGCCAGCAGCCTAAGGACTAGCGGGAGAGATTTCAATGAGCAGTTCTTC | CASSLRTSGRDFNEQFF
TRBJ2-7 | TRBV20-1 | . | TRBD1 | TGCAGTGCTAGGTTGCAGGGGGCTGCCGACTACGAGCAGTACTTC | CSARLQGAADYEQYF
TRBJ1-2 | TRBV6-1 | few | TRBD1 | TGTGCCAGCAGTTCACCAAAGACAGGGGCTTCCTATGGCTACACCTTC | CASSSPKTGASYGYTF
TRBJ1-2 | TRBV6-2/TRBV6-3 | many | . | TGTGCCAGCGCGGACGCCGGGACCTATGGCTACACCTTC | CASADAGTYGYTF
TRBJ2-7 | TRBV18 | few | . | TGTGCCAGCTCAGCCCGACAGGAGGCGGGCGAGCAGTACTTC | CASSARQEAGEQYF
TRBJ1-3 | TRBV2 | many | TRBD1 | TGTGCCAGCAGGGGAACGGACAGGGCCTCTGGAAACACCATATATTTT | CASRGTDRASGNTIYF
TRBJ1-1 | TRBV2 | . | TRBD1 | TGTGCCAGCAGTGAATTTACCGGGACAGGGGACACTGAAGCTTTCTTT | CASSEFTGTGDTEAFF
TRBJ1-1 | TRBV10-3 | many | . | TGTGCCATCAGTAACCTAGGGACCTCCGAAGCTTTCTTT | CAISNLGTSEAFF
TRBJ2-5 | TRBV5-1 | few | TRBD2 | TGCGCCAGCAGCTTGACTAGCGGGGGGTTCCGACCCGAAGGAGAGACCCAGTACTTC | CASSLTSGGFRPEGETQYF
TRBJ1-5 | TRBV2 | many | . | TGTGCCAGCAGTCTCGGCCGAGTTAATCAGCCCCAGCATTTT | CASSLGRVNQPQHF
TRBJ1-2 | TRBV5-1 | many | . | TGCGCCAGCAGCCCCGGGGGACGGCTGGGGGGCTACACCTTC | CASSPGGRLGGYTF
TRBJ1-2 | TRBV6-9 | . | . | TGTGCCAGCAGTGATTCAGCCTATGGCTACACCTTC | CASSDSAYGYTF
TRBJ2-3 | TRBV20-1 | many | . | TGCAGTGCTAGAGATGTGTACGGGCAGAGGGCAGATACGCAGTATTTT | CSARDVYGQRADTQYF
TRBJ1-1 | TRBV6-1 | many | TRBD1 | TGTGCCAGCAGCGGACAGGACGACACTGAAGCTTTCTTT | CASSGQDDTEAFF
TRBJ2-7 | TRBV15 | few | TRBD2 | TGTGCCACCAGCAGAGGAAGTAGCGGGAATAACGAGCAGTACTTC | CATSRGSSGNNEQYF
TRBJ1-5 | TRBV2 | many | . | TGTGCCAGCAGTGAAGGCGGGATAAGCAATCAGCCCCAGCATTTT | CASSEGGISNQPQHF
TRBJ1-2 | TRBV5-5 | few | TRBD1 | TGTGCCAGCAGCTTGGTTGAGGGGACAGGGCTCCACTCCAGGAGGACCTTC | CASSLVEGTGLHSRRTF
TRBJ2-2 | TRBV10-1 | few | . | TGCGCCAGCAGTGCATCCATCACCGGGGAGCTGTTTTTT | CASSASITGELFF
TRBJ1-1 | TRBV12-3/TRBV12-4 | many | . | TGTGCCAGCAGTTGGTCGACGAACACTGAAGCTTTCTTT | CASSWSTNTEAFF
TRBJ1-2 | TRBV30 | many | . | TGTGCCTGGATCCACCCGCCGAGACAAGTTAACTATGGCTACACCTTC | CAWIHPPRQVNYGYTF